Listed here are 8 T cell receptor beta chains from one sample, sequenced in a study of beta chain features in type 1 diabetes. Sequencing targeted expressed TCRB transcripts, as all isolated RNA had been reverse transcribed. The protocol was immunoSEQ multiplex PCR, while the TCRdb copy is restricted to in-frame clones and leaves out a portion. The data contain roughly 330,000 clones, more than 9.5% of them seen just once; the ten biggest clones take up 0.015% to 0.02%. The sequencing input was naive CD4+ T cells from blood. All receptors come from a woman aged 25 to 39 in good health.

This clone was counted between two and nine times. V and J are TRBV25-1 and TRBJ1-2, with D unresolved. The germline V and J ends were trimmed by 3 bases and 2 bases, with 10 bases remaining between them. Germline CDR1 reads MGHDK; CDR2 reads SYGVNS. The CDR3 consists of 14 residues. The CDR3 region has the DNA TGTGCCAGCAGTGAGCCAGAACCAAACTATGGCTACACCTTC. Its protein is CASSEPEPNYGYTF.

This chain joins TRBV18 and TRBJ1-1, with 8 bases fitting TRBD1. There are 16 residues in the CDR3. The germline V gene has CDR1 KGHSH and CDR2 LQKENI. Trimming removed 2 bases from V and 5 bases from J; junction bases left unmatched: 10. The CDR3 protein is CASSPGDPTGGTEAFF. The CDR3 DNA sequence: TGTGCCAGCTCACCAGGGGATCCTACAGGGGGAACTGAAGCTTTCTTT.

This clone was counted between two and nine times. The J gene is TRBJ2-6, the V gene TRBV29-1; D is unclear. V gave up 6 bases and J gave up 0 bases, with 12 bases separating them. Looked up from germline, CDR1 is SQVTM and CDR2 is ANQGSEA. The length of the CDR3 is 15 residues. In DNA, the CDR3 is TGCAGCGTGGGCGAACGATACTCTGGGGCCAACGTCCTGACTTTC. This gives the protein CSVGERYSGANVLTF.

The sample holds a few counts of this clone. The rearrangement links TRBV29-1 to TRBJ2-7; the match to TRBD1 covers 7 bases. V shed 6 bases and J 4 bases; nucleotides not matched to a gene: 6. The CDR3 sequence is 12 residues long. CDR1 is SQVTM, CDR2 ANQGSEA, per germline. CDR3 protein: CSVGEQGYEQYF. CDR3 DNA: TGCAGCGTGGGCGAACAGGGGTACGAGCAGTACTTC.

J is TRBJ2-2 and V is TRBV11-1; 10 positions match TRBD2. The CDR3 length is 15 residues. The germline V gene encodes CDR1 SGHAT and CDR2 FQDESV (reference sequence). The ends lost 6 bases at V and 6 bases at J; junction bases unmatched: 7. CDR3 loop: CASSWTSGYSGELFF. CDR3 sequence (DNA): TGTGCCAGCAGTTGGACTAGCGGATACTCCGGGGAGCTGTTTTTT.

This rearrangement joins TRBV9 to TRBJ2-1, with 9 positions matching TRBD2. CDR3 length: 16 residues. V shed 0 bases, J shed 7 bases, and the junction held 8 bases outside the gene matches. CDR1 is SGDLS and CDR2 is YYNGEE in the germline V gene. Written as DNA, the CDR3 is TGTGCCAGCAGCGTAGGGGATCGGACTAGCGTAAATGAGCAGTTCTTC. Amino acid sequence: CASSVGDRTSVNEQFF.

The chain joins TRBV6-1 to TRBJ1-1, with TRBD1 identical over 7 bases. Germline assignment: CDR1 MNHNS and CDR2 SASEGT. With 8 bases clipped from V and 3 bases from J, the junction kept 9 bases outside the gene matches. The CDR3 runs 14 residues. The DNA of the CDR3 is TGTGCCAGCGGCCCGGGACAGAGCGACACTGAAGCTTTCTTT. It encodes CASGPGQSDTEAFF.

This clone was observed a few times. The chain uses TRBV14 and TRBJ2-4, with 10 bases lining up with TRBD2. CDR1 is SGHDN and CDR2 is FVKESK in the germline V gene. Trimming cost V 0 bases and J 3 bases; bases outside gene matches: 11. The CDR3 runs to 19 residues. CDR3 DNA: TGTGCCAGCAGCCAAGATGCGGCGTTCGAGCGGGAGGGCAAAAACATTCAGTACTTC. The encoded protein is CASSQDAAFEREGKNIQYF.